This T cell receptor (beta chain) was documented in a study of blood T cell repertoires in COVID-19. Trimming stripped 6 bases from V and 12 bases from J, with 12 bases between. This CDR3 is 11 amino acids long. CDR1 and CDR2 from the germline V gene are MNHEY and SMNVEV (reference sequence). Per the study methods: Estimation of nucleated cell counts relied on the amplification of reference gene primers. Clones were read by immunoSEQ multiplex PCR, and TCRdb kept only the in-frame ones, dropping some. V and J calls and clone size are those listed in that table; D and trimming were worked out from the DNA. The data hold more than 350,000 clones, with about 90% observed a single time.

The chain is built from TRBV27 and TRBJ2-1; D is possibly TRBD1 (6 bases). The sequence was collected from a woman between 25 and 40 years old with COVID-19, enrolled during active disease. Sequenced input: peripheral blood. For the CDR3, the DNA is TGTGCCAGCAGGACAGGCTCCATGCAGTTCTTC. Residues: CASRTGSMQFF.